These 16 T cell receptor beta chains came from one sample sequenced in a study of sequential checkpoint blockade in melanoma. Sequencing used immunoSEQ multiplex PCR; TCRdb keeps in-frame clones, though not all of them. The sample has approximately 14,000 clones, about two thirds seen once; the top ten hold 25% to 35%. The sample's treatment: randomized to nivolumab then ipilimumab (arm A) or the reverse (arm B). The sequences come from CD8+ T cells sorted from blood (inferred from file names), collected from a patient given nivolumab and ipilimumab in sequence. Receptors originate from a human donor with melanoma.

J is TRBJ1-1 and V is TRBV9, with D possibly matching TRBD1 (5 bases). This CDR3 spans 15 amino acids. Trimming stripped 5 bases from V and 0 bases from J, with 14 bases between. CDR1 is SGDLS, CDR2 YYNGEE, per germline. CDR3 in DNA: TGTGCCAGCAGGATTTCGGCAGGGATGAACACTGAAGCTTTCTTT. Encoded protein: CASRISAGMNTEAFF.

This clone was observed a handful of times. This chain links TRBV5-5 with TRBJ2-1; TRBD1 agrees at 9 bases. Trimming took 4 bases from V and 8 from J; bases not matched to a gene: 10. Germline V lookup: CDR1 SGHKS, CDR2 YYEKEE (reference sequence). The CDR3 totals 15 residues. The CDR3 DNA follows: TGTGCCAGCAGCCCGAAGGACAGGGGTAAGGATGAGCAGTTCTTC. This codes for CASSPKDRGKDEQFF.

V and J are TRBV7-6 and TRBJ2-7, with D hard to call. From germline, CDR1 is SGHVS and CDR2 FNYEAQ. The V end was cut by 1 base, the J end by 2 bases, with 12 bases between. The length of the CDR3 is 15 residues. The CDR3 bases are TGTGCCAGCAGCTTAGTCGAGGCAGCCCCCTACGAGCAGTACTTC. Translating it yields CASSLVEAAPYEQYF.

The gene calls are TRBV7-9 and TRBJ2-1; tentatively, D is TRBD2 (5 bases). Trimming left V 6 bases short and J 0 bases short, with 9 bases between. The CDR3 extends over 14 amino acids. Germline V gives CDR1 SEHNR, CDR2 FQNEAQ (reference sequence). The CDR3 region has the DNA TGTGCCAGCAGTTCGGGAAGCTCCTACAATGAGCAGTTCTTC. The encoded protein is CASSSGSSYNEQFF.

This clone has a single count. The chain joins TRBV2 to TRBJ2-7, with D unresolved. The germline CDR1 and CDR2 sequences are SNHLY and FYNNEI. Deletions cut 3 bases from V and 6 bases from J, with 12 bases between. This CDR3 is built from 13 residues. The CDR3 region is CASSEVTDLEQYF. DNA of the CDR3: TGTGCCAGCAGTGAGGTAACTGATCTCGAGCAGTACTTC.

This chain joins TRBV5-6 and TRBJ1-1; tentatively, D is TRBD1 (5 bases). The V end lost 1 base, the J end lost 3 bases, and 10 bases lay between the germline ends. The V gene's germline CDR1 is SGHDT and CDR2 YYEEEE. CDR3 size: 14 residues. In nucleotides, the CDR3 is TGTGCCAGCAGCTTGTGGGCAGGGTACACTGAAGCTTTCTTT. This codes for CASSLWAGYTEAFF.

In this sample, this clone turned up once. The V gene is TRBV11-3, the J gene TRBJ2-7; 10 nucleotides align to TRBD1. The CDR3 spans 19 residues. Germline V gene sequence: CDR1 SGHNT, CDR2 YENEEA. The ends lost 1 base at V and 3 bases at J; junction bases unmatched: 15. CDR3 loop: CASSLGRVLHRDRGYEQYF. CDR3 DNA: TGTGCCAGCAGCTTAGGACGGGTGCTACACCGGGACAGGGGCTACGAGCAGTACTTC.

This sequence joins TRBV2 and TRBJ1-1; D perhaps matches TRBD1 (6 bases). Trimming shortened V by 5 bases and J by 1 base, and 14 bases separated the two germline ends. The CDR3 spans 15 residues. Looked up from germline, CDR1 is SNHLY and CDR2 is FYNNEI. The CDR3 nucleotides are TGTGCCAGCAGTCAAACGAGGACAGAGAACACTGAAGCTTTCTTT. Translated: CASSQTRTENTEAFF.

The V and J genes are TRBV4-1 and TRBJ1-6; TRBD1 is a possible D gene (6 bases). The germline gives CDR1 MGHRA, CDR2 YSYEKL. The CDR3 sequence is 17 residues long. The ends were cut back, 3 bases at V and 2 bases at J, with 14 bases in the middle. The CDR3 here is CASSHEYRVTYNSPLHF. CDR3 DNA: TGCGCCAGCAGCCATGAATACAGGGTCACCTATAATTCACCCCTCCACTTT.

This clone is a singleton in its sample. The chain combines TRBV29-1 with TRBJ2-7, with D perhaps matching TRBD2 (6 bases). This CDR3 contains 14 residues. Trimming removed 1 base at V and 2 bases at J, with 12 bases between. Germline-derived CDR1 and CDR2 are SQVTM and ANQGSEA. The CDR3 reads CSVEGQTSPYEQYF. In DNA form, the CDR3 reads TGCAGCGTTGAAGGCCAAACTAGCCCCTACGAGCAGTACTTC.

This chain uses TRBV5-3 with TRBJ1-2; maybe TRBD1 (6 bases). TRBV5-3 is recorded as an ORF, its role being uncertain. The V end was cut by 4 bases, the J end by 6 bases, with 16 bases between. The CDR3 covers 14 residues. CDR3 residues: CARSHPEDRDGYTF. The CDR3 nucleotides are TGTGCCAGAAGCCACCCCGAGGACAGAGATGGCTACACCTTC.

The rearrangement uses TRBV27 and TRBJ1-5; D is ambiguous. The germline CDR1 and CDR2 sequences are MNHEY and SMNVEV (reference sequence). Trimming removed 11 bases from V and 6 bases from J, with 5 bases in between. The CDR3 consists of 9 residues. CDR3 loop: CAAGQPQHF. As DNA, the CDR3 is TGTGCCGCAGGTCAGCCCCAGCATTTT.

The chain uses TRBV2 and TRBJ2-3, with 8 bases fitting TRBD2. This CDR3 region has 16 residues. Losses at the gene ends were 6 bases for V and 4 bases for J; bases not matched to a gene: 12. Looked up from germline, CDR1 is SNHLY and CDR2 is FYNNEI. The chain's CDR3 is CASSSPLGGGPDTQYF. CDR3 bases: TGTGCCAGCAGCTCCCCCTTGGGCGGGGGGCCAGATACGCAGTATTTT.

This clone has more than one count but fewer than ten. DNA of the CDR3: TGTGCCAGCAGCGAGGACAGGGAAGGTTCGGTACGCGGAAACATTCAGTACTTC. This sequence encodes CASSEDREGSVRGNIQYF. The chain links TRBV9 to TRBJ2-4, with TRBD1 matching over 8 bases. CDR3 length: 18 residues. CDR1 and CDR2 from the germline V gene are SGDLS and YYNGEE. The V and J ends lost 3 bases and 6 bases, in that order; junction bases with no gene match: 17.

The chain combines TRBV7-9 with TRBJ2-5, with 8 bases that match TRBD2. With 8 bases clipped from V and 5 bases from J, the junction kept 4 bases outside the gene matches. Germline V gene lookup returns CDR1 SEHNR and CDR2 FQNEAQ (reference sequence). The CDR3 length is 12 residues. CDR3 in amino acids: CASRTSLETQYF. CDR3 in DNA: TGTGCCAGCCGGACTAGCTTGGAGACCCAGTACTTC.

The chain recombines TRBV6-5 with TRBJ2-5; tentatively, D is TRBD2 (6 bases). This CDR3 contains 15 residues. V shed 2 bases and J shed 5 bases, with 15 bases lying between them. Germline V gene data show CDR1 as MNHEY and CDR2 as SVGAGI. In nucleotides, the CDR3 is TGTGCCAGCAGTTACCGGGGGACCGATGGGGAGACCCAGTACTTC. It specifies CASSYRGTDGETQYF.